This T cell receptor beta chain originates from a study of blood T cell repertoires in COVID-19. At the level of the study: There were acute and convalescent COVID-19 samples, and they came from the United States, Italy and Spain.

V gave up 1 base and J gave up 0 bases; unmatched junction bases: 6. The CDR3 covers 17 residues. The germline CDR1 and CDR2 sequences are MGHDK and SYGVNS. During active infection, Seattle patients enrolled and were then monitored through disease. Under the authors' procedure: Amplifying reference gene primers gave estimates of nucleated cell counts. Repertoires were generated with immunoSEQ multiplex PCR, while TCRdb's copy carries only in-frame clones and drops some. Clone size and V and J calls were adopted from that table, with D and trimming inferred from the DNA. The sample consists of under 300,000 clones, approximately 84% of them appearing once. This clone was seen only a few times.

The chain is built from TRBV25-1 and TRBJ2-3, with TRBD2 identical over 8 bases. The clonotype was recovered from a human donor with COVID-19, enrolled during active disease. The donor label of this sample is uncertain. Sequencing was performed on peripheral blood. The CDR3 is CASSEWAASGSTDTQYF. The CDR3 nucleotides are TGTGCCAGCAGTGAATGGGCGGCTAGCGGGAGCACAGATACGCAGTATTTT.